These 3 T cell receptor beta chains were sequenced from one sample in a study of monozygotic twins with inflammatory bowel disease. With the 5' RACE reads reprocessed, TCRdb shows one record per CDR3 protein and no DNA. In all, the sample yields approximately 340,000 distinct CDR3 sequences. What was sequenced was blood. The origin of the receptors is a human donor with ulcerative colitis or Crohn's disease, or a healthy co-twin of an affected twin (not recorded which).

The chain links TRBV7-8 to TRBJ2-4. Germline lookup yields CDR1 SGHVS and CDR2 FQNEAQ. CDR3 length equals 16 residues. The CDR3: CASSLETGLAKNIQYF.

CDR3: CASRPEGANYGYTF. This chain connects TRBV6-1 to TRBJ1-2. Per the germline V gene, CDR1 is MNHNS and CDR2 is SASEGT. The CDR3 has 14 amino acids.

V is TRBV12-3 or TRBV12-4 and J is TRBJ1-6; TCRdb gives TRBD1 as the D gene, but with no DNA this cannot be confirmed. CDR3 length: 13 amino acids. Here the CDR3 reads CASAGTGISPLHF.